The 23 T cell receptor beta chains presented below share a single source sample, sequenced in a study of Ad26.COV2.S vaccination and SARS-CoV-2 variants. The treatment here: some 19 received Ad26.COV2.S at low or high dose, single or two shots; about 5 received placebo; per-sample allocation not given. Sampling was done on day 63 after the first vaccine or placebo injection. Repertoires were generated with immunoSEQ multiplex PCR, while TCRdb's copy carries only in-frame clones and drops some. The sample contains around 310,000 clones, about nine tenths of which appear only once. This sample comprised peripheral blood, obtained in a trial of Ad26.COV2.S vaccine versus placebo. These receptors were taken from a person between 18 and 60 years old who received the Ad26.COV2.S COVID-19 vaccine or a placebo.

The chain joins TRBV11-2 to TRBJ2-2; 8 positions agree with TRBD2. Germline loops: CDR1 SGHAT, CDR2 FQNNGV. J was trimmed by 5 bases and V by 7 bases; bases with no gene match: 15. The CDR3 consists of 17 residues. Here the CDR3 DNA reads TGTGCCAGCACCCCGGAACTAGCGGCCTCATTAACCGGGGAGCTGTTTTTT. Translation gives CASTPELAASLTGELFF.

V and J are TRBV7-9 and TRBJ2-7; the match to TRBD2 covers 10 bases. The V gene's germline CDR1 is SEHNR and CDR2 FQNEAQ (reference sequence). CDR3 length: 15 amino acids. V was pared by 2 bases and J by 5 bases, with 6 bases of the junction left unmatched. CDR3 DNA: TGTGCCAGCAGCTTACATATAGCGGGGGGCCACGAGCAGTACTTC. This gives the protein CASSLHIAGGHEQYF.

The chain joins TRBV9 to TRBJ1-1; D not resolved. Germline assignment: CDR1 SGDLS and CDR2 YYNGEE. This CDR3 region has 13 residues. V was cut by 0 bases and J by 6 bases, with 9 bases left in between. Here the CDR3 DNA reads TGTGCCAGCAGCGTAGCGGGGAAGGCTGAAGCTTTCTTT. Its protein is CASSVAGKAEAFF.

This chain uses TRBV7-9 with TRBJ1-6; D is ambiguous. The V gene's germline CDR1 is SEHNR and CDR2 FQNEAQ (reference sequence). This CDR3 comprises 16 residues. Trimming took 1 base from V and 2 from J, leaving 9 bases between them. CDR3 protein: CASSLGRNPYNSPLHF. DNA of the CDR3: TGTGCCAGCAGCTTAGGGAGGAACCCCTATAATTCACCCCTCCACTTT.

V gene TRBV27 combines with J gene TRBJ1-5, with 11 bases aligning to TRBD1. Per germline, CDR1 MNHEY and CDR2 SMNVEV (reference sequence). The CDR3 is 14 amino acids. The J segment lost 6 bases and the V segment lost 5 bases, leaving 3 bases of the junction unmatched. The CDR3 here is CASSPGTGGQPQHF. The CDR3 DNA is TGTGCCAGCAGTCCCGGGACAGGGGGTCAGCCCCAGCATTTT.

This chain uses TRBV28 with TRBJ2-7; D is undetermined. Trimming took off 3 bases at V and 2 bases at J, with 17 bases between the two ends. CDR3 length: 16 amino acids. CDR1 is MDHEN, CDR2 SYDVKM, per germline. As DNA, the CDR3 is TGTGCCAGCAGTTTCTCCCTGGGAACCCTAACCTACGAGCAGTACGTC. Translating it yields CASSFSLGTLTYEQYV.

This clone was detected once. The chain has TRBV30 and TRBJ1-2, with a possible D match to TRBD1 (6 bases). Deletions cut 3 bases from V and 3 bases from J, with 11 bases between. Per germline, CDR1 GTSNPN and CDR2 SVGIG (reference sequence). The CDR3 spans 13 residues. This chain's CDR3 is CAWRGGSDYGYTF. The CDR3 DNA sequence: TGTGCCTGGAGAGGGGGGAGTGACTATGGCTACACCTTC.

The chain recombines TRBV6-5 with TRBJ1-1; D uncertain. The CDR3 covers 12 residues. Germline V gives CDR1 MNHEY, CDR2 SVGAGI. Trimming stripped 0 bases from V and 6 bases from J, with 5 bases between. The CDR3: CASSYSSAEAFF. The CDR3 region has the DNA TGTGCCAGCAGTTACTCCTCGGCTGAAGCTTTCTTT.

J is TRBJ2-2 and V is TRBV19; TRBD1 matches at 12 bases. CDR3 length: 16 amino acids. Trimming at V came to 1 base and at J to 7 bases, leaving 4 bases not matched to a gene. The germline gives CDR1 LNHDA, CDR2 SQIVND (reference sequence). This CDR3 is CASSIVGTGGSGELFF. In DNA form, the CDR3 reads TGTGCCAGTAGTATAGTGGGGACAGGGGGCAGCGGGGAGCTGTTTTTT. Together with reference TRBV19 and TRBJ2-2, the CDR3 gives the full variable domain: DGGITQSPKYLFRKEGQNVTLSCEQNLNHDAMYWYRQDPGQGLRLIYYSQIVNDFQKGDIAEGYSVSREKKESFPLTVTSAQKNPTAFYLCASSIVGTGGSGELFFGEGSRLTVL.

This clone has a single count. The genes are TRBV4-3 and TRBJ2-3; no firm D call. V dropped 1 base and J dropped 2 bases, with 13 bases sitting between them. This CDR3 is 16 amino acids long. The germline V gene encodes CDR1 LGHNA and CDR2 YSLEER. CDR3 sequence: CASSQGVDPNTDTQYF. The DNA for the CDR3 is TGCGCCAGCAGCCAAGGGGTGGATCCCAACACAGATACGCAGTATTTT.

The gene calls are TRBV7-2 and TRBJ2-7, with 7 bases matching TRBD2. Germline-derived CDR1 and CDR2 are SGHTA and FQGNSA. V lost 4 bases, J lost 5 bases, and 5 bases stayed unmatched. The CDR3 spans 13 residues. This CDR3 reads CASSWEGIDEQYV. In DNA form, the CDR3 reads TGTGCCAGCAGCTGGGAGGGCATCGACGAGCAGTACGTC.

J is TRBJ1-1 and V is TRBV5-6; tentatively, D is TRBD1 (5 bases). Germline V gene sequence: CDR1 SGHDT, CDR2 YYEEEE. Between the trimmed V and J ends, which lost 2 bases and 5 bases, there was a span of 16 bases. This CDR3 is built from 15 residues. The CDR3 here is CASSLGDTRVTEAFF. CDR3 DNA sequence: TGTGCCAGCAGCTTAGGGGATACCAGGGTAACTGAAGCTTTCTTT.

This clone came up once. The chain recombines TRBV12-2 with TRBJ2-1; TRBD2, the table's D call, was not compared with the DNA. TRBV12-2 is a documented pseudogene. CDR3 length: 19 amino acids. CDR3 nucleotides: TGTGCAAGTCGCTTAGCAGTACGAGTTGGCACTAGCACCTACAATGAGCAGTTCTTC. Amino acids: CASRLAVRVGTSTYNEQFF.

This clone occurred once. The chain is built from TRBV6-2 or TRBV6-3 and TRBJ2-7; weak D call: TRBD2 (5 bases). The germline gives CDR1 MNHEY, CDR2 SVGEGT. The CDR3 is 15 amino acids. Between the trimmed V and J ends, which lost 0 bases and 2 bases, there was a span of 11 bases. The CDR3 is CASSYSSGNAYEQYV. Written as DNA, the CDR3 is TGTGCCAGCAGTTACTCGTCGGGGAACGCCTACGAGCAGTACGTC.

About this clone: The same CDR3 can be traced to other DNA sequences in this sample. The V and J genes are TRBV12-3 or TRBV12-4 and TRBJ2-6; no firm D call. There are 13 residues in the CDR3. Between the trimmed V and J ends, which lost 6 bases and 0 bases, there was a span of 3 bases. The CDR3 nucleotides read TGTGCCAGCAGCCTCTCTGGGGCCAACGTCCTGACTTTC. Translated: CASSLSGANVLTF.

CDR3 coding DNA: TGCGCCAGCAGCGCCCGGCTCCAATACACTGAAGCTTTCTTT. Protein: CASSARLQYTEAFF. This chain joins TRBV5-1 and TRBJ1-1; D is unclear. The V and J ends lost 4 bases and 3 bases respectively, with 13 bases between them. Germline V gives CDR1 SGHRS, CDR2 YFSETQ. The CDR3 totals 14 residues.

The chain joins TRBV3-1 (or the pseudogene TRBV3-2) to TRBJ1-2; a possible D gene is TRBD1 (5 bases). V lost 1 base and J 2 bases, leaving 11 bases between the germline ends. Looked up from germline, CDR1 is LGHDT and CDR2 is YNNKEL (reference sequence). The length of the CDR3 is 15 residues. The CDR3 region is CASSQGSGTNYGYTF. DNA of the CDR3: TGTGCCAGCAGCCAAGGATCAGGGACGAACTATGGCTACACCTTC.

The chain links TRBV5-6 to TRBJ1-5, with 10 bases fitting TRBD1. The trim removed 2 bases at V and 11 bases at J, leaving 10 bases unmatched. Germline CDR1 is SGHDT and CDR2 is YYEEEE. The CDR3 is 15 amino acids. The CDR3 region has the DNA TGTGCCAGCAGCTTCGGACAGGGGGGAATCAGGTCCCAGCATTTT. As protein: CASSFGQGGIRSQHF.

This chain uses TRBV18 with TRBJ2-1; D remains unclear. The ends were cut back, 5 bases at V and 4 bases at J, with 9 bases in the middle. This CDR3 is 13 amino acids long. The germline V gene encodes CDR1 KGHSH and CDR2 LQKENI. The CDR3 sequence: CASSSALYNEQFF. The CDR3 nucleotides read TGTGCCAGCTCATCTGCACTGTACAATGAGCAGTTCTTC.

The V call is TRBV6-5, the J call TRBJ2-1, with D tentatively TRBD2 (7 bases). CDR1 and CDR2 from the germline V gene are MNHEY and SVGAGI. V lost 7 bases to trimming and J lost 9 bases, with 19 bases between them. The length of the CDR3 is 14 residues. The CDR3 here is CASTPTPGGPEQFF. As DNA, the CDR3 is TGTGCCAGCACGCCTACCCCCGGGGGGCCTGAGCAGTTCTTC.

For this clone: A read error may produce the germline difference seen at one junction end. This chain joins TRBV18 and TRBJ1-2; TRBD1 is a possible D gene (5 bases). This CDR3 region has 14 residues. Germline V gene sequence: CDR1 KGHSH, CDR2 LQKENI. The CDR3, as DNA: TGTGCCAGCTCATCACCACAGGATTTGGGAGGCTACACCTTC. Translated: CASSSPQDLGGYTF.

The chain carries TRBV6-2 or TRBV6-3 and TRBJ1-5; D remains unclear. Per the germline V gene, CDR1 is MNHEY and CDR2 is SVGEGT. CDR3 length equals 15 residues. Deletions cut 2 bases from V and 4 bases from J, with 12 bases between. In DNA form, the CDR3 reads TGTGCCAGCAGTTACCTCGGGCAGGAGAATCAGCCCCAGCATTTT. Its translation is CASSYLGQENQPQHF.

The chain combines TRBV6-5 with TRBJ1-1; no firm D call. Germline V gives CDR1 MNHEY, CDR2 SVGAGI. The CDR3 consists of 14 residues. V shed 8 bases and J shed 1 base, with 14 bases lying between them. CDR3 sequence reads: CASDLNLGNTEAFF. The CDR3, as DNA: TGTGCCAGCGATCTAAACCTTGGGAACACTGAAGCTTTCTTT.